What follows are 21 T cell receptor beta chains derived from one specimen sequenced in a study of glioma-infiltrating T cells after dendritic cell vaccination. The time point was: after dendritic cell vaccination, including at tumor progression/relapse. Here immunoSEQ multiplex PCR was the method, and the copy in TCRdb shows in-frame clones only, minus some. The profile shows about 63,000 clones, 85% of them singletons. The sample here was blood, taken after dendritic cell vaccination. The source is a human donor with glioblastoma.

V gene TRBV6-6 combines with J gene TRBJ1-6, with TRBD1 as a possible D gene (6 bases). The CDR3 covers 15 residues. Germline V gene lookup returns CDR1 MNHNY and CDR2 SVGAGI (reference sequence). V gave up 7 bases and J gave up 10 bases, with 20 bases separating them. The CDR3 DNA reads as TGTGCCAGCAACCTGGGTGGGGGCGGGCGGTCACCCCTCCACTTT. Translating gives CASNLGGGGRSPLHF.

The chain is built from TRBV4-1 and TRBJ1-1; D remains unclear. This CDR3 region has 15 residues. V lost 0 bases and J 0 bases, leaving 8 bases between the germline ends. Germline V gene sequence: CDR1 MGHRA, CDR2 YSYEKL. The CDR3 DNA sequence: TGCGCCAGCAGCCAAGATCGGCGGTTGAACACTGAAGCTTTCTTT. Protein sequence: CASSQDRRLNTEAFF.

The chain joins TRBV4-2 to TRBJ1-4; 10 bases line up with TRBD1. Looked up from germline, CDR1 is LGHNA and CDR2 is YNFKEQ. V shed 2 bases and J 5 bases; nucleotides not matched to a gene: 2. The CDR3 has 15 amino acids. CDR3 nucleotide sequence: TGTGCCAGCAGCCAACCGACAGGGGGCAATGAAAAACTGTTTTTT. Protein sequence: CASSQPTGGNEKLFF.

V is TRBV19 and J is TRBJ2-1; D possibly corresponds to TRBD1 (7 bases). Looked up from germline, CDR1 is LNHDA and CDR2 is SQIVND (reference sequence). The ends were cut back, 5 bases at V and 7 bases at J, with 15 bases in the middle. This CDR3 contains 14 residues. This chain's CDR3 is CASSRTGAGNEQFF. CDR3 DNA sequence: TGTGCCAGTAGTCGAACAGGGGCGGGAAATGAGCAGTTCTTC.

V is TRBV9 and J is TRBJ2-3; TRBD1 agrees at 8 bases. Germline trimming cut 4 bases from V and 2 bases from J; bases unmatched to any gene: 6. Looked up from germline, CDR1 is SGDLS and CDR2 is YYNGEE. CDR3 length: 15 amino acids. The chain's CDR3 is CASSLTGGITDTQYF. The DNA of the CDR3 is TGTGCCAGCAGCCTTACAGGGGGGATCACAGATACGCAGTATTTT.

This clone was seen just once. The V call is TRBV7-3, the J call TRBJ1-2, with unresolved D. Trimming took off 5 bases at V and 5 bases at J, with 21 bases between the two ends. Germline V gives CDR1 SGHTA, CDR2 FQGTGA. The CDR3 covers 16 residues. The CDR3 sequence: CASSPGEAARPYGYTF. For the CDR3, the DNA is TGTGCCAGCAGCCCGGGTGAGGCAGCTCGTCCTTATGGCTACACCTTC.

The genes are TRBV5-5 and TRBJ1-2, with D uncertain. Germline V lookup: CDR1 SGHKS, CDR2 YYEKEE (reference sequence). The CDR3 is 11 amino acids. Trimming removed 3 bases at V and 10 bases at J, with 10 bases between. The DNA of the CDR3 is TGTGCCAGCAGCTCCTACGATGTCTACACCTTC. It encodes CASSSYDVYTF.

The V and J genes are TRBV4-1 and TRBJ1-2, with D possibly TRBD1 on 6 matching bases. Trimming pared 1 base from V and 3 bases from J, leaving 9 bases between. Germline V CDR1 and CDR2: MGHRA, YSYEKL. The CDR3 sequence is 14 residues long. Here the CDR3 reads CASSQVSGDYGYTF. The CDR3 coding sequence is TGCGCCAGCAGCCAAGTGTCAGGGGACTATGGCTACACCTTC.

This clone was counted only a few times. The V gene is TRBV6-6, the J gene TRBJ2-6, with D unresolved. CDR3 length: 15 amino acids. Trimming removed 5 bases at V and 1 base at J, with 9 bases between. Germline loops: CDR1 MNHNY, CDR2 SVGAGI (reference sequence). CDR3 bases: TGTGCCAGCAGTCGAGATATTTCTGGGGCCAACGTCCTGACTTTC. The encoded protein is CASSRDISGANVLTF.

The chain recombines TRBV6-5 with TRBJ2-3; 9 nucleotides agree with TRBD1. The V and J ends lost 8 bases and 4 bases, in that order; junction bases with no gene match: 7. Looked up from germline, CDR1 is MNHEY and CDR2 is SVGAGI. This CDR3 is built from 14 residues. The CDR3 sequence: CASRWDREADTQYF. CDR3 in DNA: TGTGCCAGCCGATGGGACAGGGAGGCAGATACGCAGTATTTT.

The chain links TRBV30 to TRBJ2-7; 7 bases are shared with TRBD2. Germline-derived CDR1 and CDR2 are GTSNPN and SVGIG (reference sequence). This CDR3 region has 11 residues. V shed 5 bases, J shed 7 bases, and the junction held 5 bases outside the gene matches. CDR3 amino acids: CAWETSTEQYF. For the CDR3, the DNA is TGTGCCTGGGAGACTAGCACGGAGCAGTACTTC.

This chain connects TRBV7-9 to TRBJ2-7; 9 bases map to TRBD1. The V segment lost 6 bases and the J segment 3 bases; nucleotides outside the gene matches: 6. This CDR3 is 14 amino acids long. Germline V gene data show CDR1 as SEHNR and CDR2 as FQNEAQ (reference sequence). The CDR3, as DNA: TGTGCCAGCAGTAGACAGGGACAGGGCTACGAGCAGTACTTC. Amino acid sequence: CASSRQGQGYEQYF.

The CDR3 sequence: CASSDGVERGAGNNEQFF. In nucleotides, the CDR3 is TGTGCCAGCAGTGATGGGGTTGAGCGGGGGGCCGGGAACAATGAGCAGTTCTTC. The rearrangement links TRBV2 to TRBJ2-1, with TRBD2 identical over 9 bases. V lost 3 bases, J lost 5 bases, and 14 bases stayed unmatched. This CDR3 has 18 amino acids. From germline, CDR1 is SNHLY and CDR2 FYNNEI.

This chain joins TRBV27 and TRBJ1-5, with 7 bases aligning to TRBD1. This CDR3 has 16 residues. J gave up 3 bases and V 5 bases, and 10 bases lay outside the gene matches. Per germline, CDR1 MNHEY and CDR2 SMNVEV (reference sequence). CDR3 protein: CASSPQGQTLNQPQHF. The CDR3 DNA follows: TGTGCCAGCAGTCCACAGGGACAGACACTCAATCAGCCCCAGCATTTT.

This clone occurred once. In DNA, the CDR3 is TGTGCCAGCAGCCCCTTGCCCCGAACTAGCGGTATGCAAGAGACCCAGTACTTC. This translates into CASSPLPRTSGMQETQYF. This rearrangement joins TRBV7-2 to TRBJ2-5; TRBD2 agrees at 8 bases. The ends lost 5 bases at V and 2 bases at J; junction bases unmatched: 16. This CDR3 is built from 18 residues. Germline assignment: CDR1 SGHTA and CDR2 FQGNSA.

The rearrangement uses TRBV25-1 and TRBJ2-4; possible D gene TRBD1, 5 bases. The germline V and J ends were trimmed by 2 bases and 8 bases, with 13 bases remaining between them. The germline V gene has CDR1 MGHDK and CDR2 SYGVNS. The CDR3 consists of 14 residues. In nucleotides, the CDR3 is TGTGCCAGCAGTGAAAGGGGCAGGACGGACATTCAGTACTTC. Its translation is CASSERGRTDIQYF.

J is TRBJ2-5 and V is TRBV4-1; TRBD1 aligns across 8 bases. The ends lost 4 bases at V and 4 bases at J; junction bases unmatched: 5. This CDR3 comprises 14 residues. Looked up from germline, CDR1 is MGHRA and CDR2 is YSYEKL. CDR3 DNA: TGCGCCAGCAGCCGACAGGGGTGGGGAGAGACCCAGTACTTC. Residues: CASSRQGWGETQYF.

This chain joins TRBV11-3 and TRBJ2-7; possible D gene TRBD1, 5 bases. Germline V gene sequence: CDR1 SGHNT, CDR2 YENEEA. The CDR3 totals 15 residues. The ends were cut back, 3 bases at V and 5 bases at J, with 17 bases in the middle. The CDR3 DNA reads TGTGCCAGCAGCTTCCGGACAACGGGCCTCCACGAGCAGTACTTC. This codes for CASSFRTTGLHEQYF.

The chain links TRBV6-5 to TRBJ1-2; D unresolved. Trimming removed 0 bases at V and 3 bases at J, with 8 bases between. The CDR3 spans 14 residues. Germline V gene lookup returns CDR1 MNHEY and CDR2 SVGAGI. CDR3 sequence: CASSYSNGDYGYTF. The CDR3, as DNA: TGTGCCAGCAGTTACTCGAACGGGGACTATGGCTACACCTTC.

The chain carries TRBV7-8 and TRBJ1-1; D is ambiguous. Deletions cut 3 bases from V and 1 base from J, with 9 bases between. The CDR3 is 14 residues long. Germline CDR1 and CDR2: SGHVS and FQNEAQ. The CDR3 reads CASSLTTGNTEAFF. The CDR3 nucleotides are TGTGCCAGCAGCTTGACTACTGGGAACACTGAAGCTTTCTTT. The variable domain in full, with the rest retrieved from reference TRBV7-8 and TRBJ1-1, is GAGVSQSPRYKVAKRGQDVALRCDPISGHVSLFWYQQALGQGPEFLTYFQNEAQLDKSGLPSDRFFAERPEGSVSTLKIQRTQQEDSAVYLCASSLTTGNTEAFFGQGTRLTVV.

The rearrangement links TRBV7-3 to TRBJ2-3, with 8 bases that match TRBD2. V lost 2 bases, J lost 0 bases, and 7 bases stayed unmatched. Germline V gene sequence: CDR1 SGHTA, CDR2 FQGTGA. CDR3 length equals 17 residues. In DNA, the CDR3 is TGTGCCAGCAGCTTAGACCGCGGGGGGCGTAGCACAGATACGCAGTATTTT. Translated, it gives CASSLDRGGRSTDTQYF.